The next 10 T cell receptor beta chains were all read from a single sample in a study of cytomegalovirus exposure and HLA in healthy donors. PCR involved 60 Vbeta and 13 Jbeta primers. Only in-frame clones appear in the TCRdb table, and some are missing; sequencing was by immunoSEQ multiplex PCR. This table has over 100,000 clones, 75% to 85% appearing once. The sequenced sample was PBMCs. The source of these receptors is a woman aged 18-30 years in good health and CMV-seropositive.

V is TRBV5-1 and J is TRBJ1-1, with D possibly matching TRBD1 (5 bases). V lost 4 bases to trimming and J lost 7 bases, with 11 bases between them. The CDR3 consists of 12 residues. Germline lookup yields CDR1 SGHRS and CDR2 YFSETQ. CDR3 nucleotide sequence: TGCGCCAGCAGCCTGGACACGCATGAAGCTTTCTTT. This encodes CASSLDTHEAFF.

There are a few counts of this clone. This rearrangement joins TRBV18 to TRBJ2-7, with D maybe TRBD1 (6 bases). The V gene lost 2 bases and the J gene lost 1 base, with 9 bases spanning the gap. Germline V CDR1 and CDR2: KGHSH, LQKENI. This CDR3 has 14 amino acids. The CDR3 is CASSPDGQSYEQYF. The CDR3 bases are TGTGCCAGCTCACCAGACGGACAGTCCTACGAGCAGTACTTC.

The rearrangement links TRBV19 to TRBJ1-1; D uncertain. The germline CDR1 and CDR2 sequences are LNHDA and SQIVND (reference sequence). Trimming pared 5 bases from V and 1 base from J, leaving 17 bases between. The CDR3 totals 16 residues. The CDR3 DNA reads as TGTGCCAGTAGTCGGGGTAGGAGGACGGGGAACACTGAAGCTTTCTTT. This gives the protein CASSRGRRTGNTEAFF.

The V call is TRBV19, the J call TRBJ1-5, with 8 bases that match TRBD1. The V segment lost 5 bases and the J segment 6 bases; nucleotides outside the gene matches: 3. This CDR3 is built from 13 residues. CDR1 is LNHDA and CDR2 is SQIVND in the germline V gene (reference sequence). This chain's CDR3 is CASSSQGGQPQHF. As DNA, the CDR3 is TGTGCCAGTAGTTCACAGGGGGGTCAGCCCCAGCATTTT.

The chain uses TRBV19 and TRBJ1-5, with D perhaps matching TRBD1 (6 bases). Germline CDR1 LNHDA, CDR2 SQIVND (reference sequence). V was cut by 6 bases and J by 8 bases, with 23 bases left in between. The CDR3 is made up of 16 amino acids. The CDR3, as DNA: TGTGCCAGTAGAGCCCTCCCCGGACAGCCTAGGGAGCCCCAGCATTTT. Encoded protein: CASRALPGQPREPQHF.

A note on this clone: One junction end does not reproduce the germline sequence, and a read error may be involved. The sample carries other DNA sequences with the same CDR3. The chain couples TRBV10-3 to TRBJ1-2, with TRBD1 matching over 9 bases. Germline CDR1 and CDR2: ENHRY and SYGVKD. This CDR3 contains 13 residues. The CDR3 reads CAIRGQGTYGYTF. In DNA, the CDR3 is TGTGCCATCAGGGGACAGGGAACCTATGGTTACACCTTC.

J is TRBJ1-2 and V is TRBV27; the D gene is possibly TRBD1 (6 bases). V was trimmed by 3 bases and J by 2 bases, leaving 13 bases between them. The CDR3 totals 15 residues. From germline, CDR1 is MNHEY and CDR2 SMNVEV (reference sequence). CDR3 region: CASSFGTGRNYGYTF. The DNA for the CDR3 is TGTGCCAGCAGTTTCGGAACAGGGAGAAACTATGGCTACACCTTC.

J is TRBJ2-4 and V is TRBV14; a possible D gene is TRBD2 (5 bases). Germline-derived CDR1 and CDR2 are SGHDN and FVKESK. There are 14 residues in the CDR3. Trimming cost V 3 bases and J 2 bases, with 8 bases left between them. The CDR3 DNA sequence: TGTGCCAGCAGCCACCCGGGATCCAAAAACATTCAGTACTTC. Translated: CASSHPGSKNIQYF. Full variable domain (missing parts from reference TRBV14 and TRBJ2-4): EAGVTQFPSHSVIEKGQTVTLRCDPISGHDNLYWYRRVMGKEIKFLLHFVKESKQDESGMPNNRFLAERTGGTYSTLKVQPAELEDSGVYFCASSHPGSKNIQYFGAGTRLSVL.

The chain employs TRBV10-1 and TRBJ2-1; 7 bases map to TRBD1. Unmatched junction bases numbered 9, after V lost 3 bases and J lost 4 bases. Germline V lookup: CDR1 WNHNN, CDR2 SYGVQD (reference sequence). The CDR3 runs to 16 residues. The CDR3 protein is CASSDRGKTGYNEQFF. For the CDR3, the DNA is TGCGCCAGCAGTGACCGGGGAAAGACAGGGTACAATGAGCAGTTCTTC.

This chain joins TRBV5-1 and TRBJ1-2; D is perhaps TRBD1 (6 bases). The CDR3 covers 15 residues. Germline assignment: CDR1 SGHRS and CDR2 YFSETQ. The V and J ends lost 5 bases and 4 bases respectively, with 18 bases between them. This CDR3 is CASRATTGESYGYTF. The CDR3 region has the DNA TGCGCCAGCAGAGCCACGACAGGCGAAAGCTATGGCTACACCTTC. The whole variable domain, remainder taken from reference TRBV5-1 and TRBJ1-2, is KAGVTQTPRYLIKTRGQQVTLSCSPISGHRSVSWYQQTPGQGLQFLFEYFSETQRNKGNFPGRFSGRQFSNSRSEMNVSTLELGDSALYLCASRATTGESYGYTFGSGTRLTVV.